The 5 T cell receptor beta chains presented below share a single source sample, sequenced in a study of blood T cell repertoires in COVID-19 (dated by TCRdb to 2020 to 2021). The protocol used for the library was the immunoSEQ multiplex PCR assay. The table comes from immuneACCESS by way of TCRdb, which keeps in-frame sequences with V and J called. Part of the clones is missing from these tables; in studies checked, under half for an unresolved V gene and the rest for unknown reasons. The sample data list some 460,000 clones, and about nine tenths of these were observed just once. Together, the top ten hold roughly 0.72% of the sample. Input material: PBMCs or T cells enriched from blood (not recorded which). All receptors come from a woman between 18 and 30 years old who had recovered from COVID-19.

The chain has TRBV28 and TRBJ2-3; D uncertain. V lost 2 bases, J lost 6 bases, and 3 bases lay in between. The V gene's germline CDR1 is MDHEN and CDR2 SYDVKM. This CDR3 region has 11 residues. In nucleotides, the CDR3 is TGTGCCAGCAGTTTAGCGGATACGCAGTATTTT. Its translation is CASSLADTQYF.

The genes are TRBV7-9 and TRBJ2-2; maybe TRBD2 (6 bases). Trimming left V 5 bases short and J 6 bases short, with 13 bases between. The CDR3 extends over 14 amino acids. Germline CDR1 and CDR2: SEHNR and FQNEAQ (reference sequence). In DNA form, the CDR3 reads TGTGCCAGCAGCCTTACCTTAGCGGCCGGGGAGCTGTTTTTT. Residues: CASSLTLAAGELFF.

The genes are TRBV15 and TRBJ2-7; 8 bases line up with TRBD2. Germline-derived CDR1 and CDR2 are LNHNV and YYDKDF (reference sequence). This CDR3 is 15 amino acids long. Trimming cost V 5 bases and J 4 bases; bases outside gene matches: 10. The CDR3 region has the DNA TGTGCCACCAGCGCACCGGGGGGGTCTGGTTACGAGCAGTACTTC. Amino acids: CATSAPGGSGYEQYF.

Comment on this clone: In the same sample, other DNA sequences code for this CDR3. J is TRBJ1-1 and V is TRBV5-4, with 7 bases matching TRBD1. This CDR3 contains 14 residues. From germline, CDR1 is SGHNT and CDR2 YYREEE (reference sequence). V lost 4 bases to trimming and J lost 0 bases; unmatched junction nucleotides: 3. The CDR3 protein is CASSPGQVNTEAFF. CDR3 nucleotides: TGTGCCAGCAGCCCCGGACAGGTGAACACTGAAGCTTTCTTT.

The V gene is TRBV29-1, the J gene TRBJ2-5, with a possible D match to TRBD1 (5 bases). V was clipped by 0 bases and J by 5 bases, with 16 bases between them. The CDR3 loop spans 15 amino acids. Germline V gene data show CDR1 as SQVTM and CDR2 as ANQGSEA. CDR3 in amino acids: CSVEDGDSLNETQYF. The CDR3 nucleotides read TGCAGCGTTGAAGATGGAGACAGCCTAAACGAGACCCAGTACTTC.